Listed below are T cell receptor beta chains from one sample, sequenced in a study of neurological immune-mediated disorders. Each CDR3 protein is one row after TCRdb ran MiXCR on the 5' RACE reads. The sample holds approximately 50,000 distinct CDR3 sequences, approximately 10% seen once. Sequencing was performed on PBMCs. The receptor source for this set is a man between 65 and 85 years old with HTLV-1-associated myelopathy (HAM/TSP). Both conserved end residues are part of each CDR3. Each record gives: V gene, clone size, J gene, D gene, CDR3 DNA, CDR3 protein. The D gene is left open where the match is weak. Where a row states a size, it is once, few, many or the class of an expanded clone; other rows omit it.

v_call: TRBV28
clone_size: -
j_call: TRBJ2-7
d_call: -
cdr3_nt: TGTGCCAGCACGTGGGGCGAGCAGTACTTC
cdr3_aa: CASTWGEQYF

v_call: TRBV25-1
clone_size: many
j_call: TRBJ2-7
d_call: -
cdr3_nt: TGTGCCAGCAGTGAATCGCTGAAGCAGTACTTC
cdr3_aa: CASSESLKQYF

v_call: TRBV6-2/TRBV6-3
clone_size: many
j_call: TRBJ2-5
d_call: -
cdr3_nt: TGTGCCAGCAGTTACTGGCCGGAGACCCAGTACTTC
cdr3_aa: CASSYWPETQYF

v_call: TRBV7-6
clone_size: many
j_call: TRBJ2-3
d_call: TRBD2
cdr3_nt: TGTGCCAGCAGCCCGGGGGGTTTAGATACGCAGTATTTT
cdr3_aa: CASSPGGLDTQYF

v_call: TRBV29-1
clone_size: many
j_call: TRBJ2-5
d_call: -
cdr3_nt: TGCAGCGTTACCGGGAGACAAGAGACCCAGTACTTC
cdr3_aa: CSVTGRQETQYF

v_call: TRBV7-9
clone_size: few
j_call: TRBJ1-6
d_call: -
cdr3_nt: TGTGCCAGCAGCCCGGGACAAGGATTTTCACCCCTCCACTTT
cdr3_aa: CASSPGQGFSPLHF

v_call: TRBV7-2
clone_size: -
j_call: TRBJ1-2
d_call: -
cdr3_nt: TGTGTCAGCAGCTTAGTTTCGGAACGGGCCTATGGCTACACCTTC
cdr3_aa: CVSSLVSERAYGYTF

v_call: TRBV7-6
clone_size: many
j_call: TRBJ2-3
d_call: -
cdr3_nt: TGTGCCAGCAGCTTAGCGGGGGGCACAGATACGCAGTATTTT
cdr3_aa: CASSLAGGTDTQYF

v_call: TRBV5-1
clone_size: many
j_call: TRBJ2-1
d_call: TRBD1
cdr3_nt: TGCGCCAGCAGCTTCGGGACAGGGGGGGATGAGCAGTTCTTC
cdr3_aa: CASSFGTGGDEQFF

v_call: TRBV6-5
clone_size: -
j_call: TRBJ2-3
d_call: -
cdr3_nt: TGTGCCACCCGGGACGGTACAGATACGCAGTATTTT
cdr3_aa: CATRDGTDTQYF

v_call: TRBV20-1
clone_size: many
j_call: TRBJ2-2
d_call: TRBD2
cdr3_nt: TGCAGTGCTAGCCTTCTAGGTGCGGGAGCGAACACCGGGGAGCTGTTTTTT
cdr3_aa: CSASLLGAGANTGELFF

v_call: TRBV12-3/TRBV12-4
clone_size: many
j_call: TRBJ2-4
d_call: -
cdr3_nt: TGTGCCAGCAGTTTACTAGGTTCCGGAAACATTCAGTACTTC
cdr3_aa: CASSLLGSGNIQYF

v_call: TRBV7-2
clone_size: many
j_call: TRBJ2-7
d_call: -
cdr3_nt: TGTGCCAGCAGCCGAGAAGCCTTGTTTAGCTCCTACGAGCAGTACTTC
cdr3_aa: CASSREALFSSYEQYF

v_call: TRBV11-1
clone_size: -
j_call: TRBJ2-3
d_call: -
cdr3_nt: TGTGCCAGCAGCTCAACTAGCAGAAGAAGCACAGATACGCAGTATTTT
cdr3_aa: CASSSTSRRSTDTQYF

v_call: TRBV20-1
clone_size: many
j_call: TRBJ2-7
d_call: -
cdr3_nt: TGCAGTCCCCTCAGGGGTAGCGGATACGAGCAGTACTTC
cdr3_aa: CSPLRGSGYEQYF

v_call: TRBV12-3/TRBV12-4
clone_size: many
j_call: TRBJ2-2
d_call: -
cdr3_nt: TGTGCCAGCAGTCATGCCGGTGGGACCGGGGAGCTGTTTTTT
cdr3_aa: CASSHAGGTGELFF

v_call: TRBV4-1
clone_size: many
j_call: TRBJ2-3
d_call: -
cdr3_nt: TGCGCCAGCAGCCACCCCCTTAAAGCAGATACGCAGTATTTT
cdr3_aa: CASSHPLKADTQYF

v_call: TRBV6-2/TRBV6-3
clone_size: many
j_call: TRBJ1-6
d_call: -
cdr3_nt: TGTGCCAGCAGTTCAAGCGGGACGAATTCACCCCTCCACTTT
cdr3_aa: CASSSSGTNSPLHF

v_call: TRBV5-4
clone_size: many
j_call: TRBJ2-1
d_call: -
cdr3_nt: TGTGCCAGCAGCGGGAACTTTCTCAATGAGCAGTTCTTC
cdr3_aa: CASSGNFLNEQFF

v_call: TRBV20-1
clone_size: -
j_call: TRBJ2-1
d_call: -
cdr3_nt: TGCAGTGCTAGAGAAACCACTGAGCGTGAGCAGTTCTTC
cdr3_aa: CSARETTEREQFF

v_call: TRBV5-1
clone_size: many
j_call: TRBJ2-7
d_call: -
cdr3_nt: TGCGCCAGCAGCTTCCGGGGCTCCTACGAGCAGTACTTC
cdr3_aa: CASSFRGSYEQYF

v_call: TRBV20-1
clone_size: medium-sized
j_call: TRBJ1-1
d_call: -
cdr3_nt: TGCAGTGCTAGAGATCTCGCCAGCCACACTGAAGCTTTCTTT
cdr3_aa: CSARDLASHTEAFF

v_call: TRBV20-1
clone_size: many
j_call: TRBJ2-3
d_call: -
cdr3_nt: TGCAGTGTCAGAGGGCTAGTCGACGCTACGCAGTATTTT
cdr3_aa: CSVRGLVDATQYF

v_call: TRBV7-3
clone_size: many
j_call: TRBJ2-3
d_call: TRBD2
cdr3_nt: TGTGCCAGCAGCCCGGGACTAGCGAGTGTTGGGCAAGATACGCAGTATTTT
cdr3_aa: CASSPGLASVGQDTQYF

v_call: TRBV20-1
clone_size: medium-sized
j_call: TRBJ2-7
d_call: -
cdr3_nt: TGCAGTGCTAGACCGAACTACGAGCAGTACTTC
cdr3_aa: CSARPNYEQYF

v_call: TRBV5-1
clone_size: many
j_call: TRBJ2-3
d_call: TRBD2
cdr3_nt: TGCGCCAGCAGCCCGGGACTAGCGGGAAGCACAGATACGCAGTATTTT
cdr3_aa: CASSPGLAGSTDTQYF

v_call: TRBV7-9
clone_size: few
j_call: TRBJ2-3
d_call: -
cdr3_nt: TGTGCCAGCAGCGAGGGCTCGGGAAGAACAGATACGCAGTATTTT
cdr3_aa: CASSEGSGRTDTQYF

v_call: TRBV7-2
clone_size: -
j_call: TRBJ1-1
d_call: -
cdr3_nt: TGTGCCAGCAGCCGCGGGGCAGTGGTCGGTTCAAACACTGAAGCTTTCTTT
cdr3_aa: CASSRGAVVGSNTEAFF

v_call: TRBV5-1
clone_size: many
j_call: TRBJ2-5
d_call: -
cdr3_nt: TGCGCCAGCAGACAGGGGAGGGGACAAGAGACCCAGTACTTC
cdr3_aa: CASRQGRGQETQYF

v_call: TRBV5-1
clone_size: -
j_call: TRBJ2-3
d_call: -
cdr3_nt: TGTGCCAGCAGCTTGTTCAGCGGTTCTAGCACAGATACGCAGTATTTT
cdr3_aa: CASSLFSGSSTDTQYF

v_call: TRBV7-2
clone_size: many
j_call: TRBJ2-5
d_call: -
cdr3_nt: TGTGCCAGCAGCCCGACGGGACACCCCCAAGAGACCCAGTACTTC
cdr3_aa: CASSPTGHPQETQYF

v_call: TRBV29-1
clone_size: many
j_call: TRBJ2-5
d_call: -
cdr3_nt: TGCAGCGTTGAGGGTCTAGAGACCCAGTACTTC
cdr3_aa: CSVEGLETQYF

v_call: TRBV6-6
clone_size: many
j_call: TRBJ2-2
d_call: TRBD2
cdr3_nt: TGTGCCAGCAGTGCGGGAGCGGGAGGGCCTGGCGGGGAGCTGTTTTTT
cdr3_aa: CASSAGAGGPGGELFF

v_call: TRBV18
clone_size: many
j_call: TRBJ2-7
d_call: TRBD2
cdr3_nt: TGTGCCAGCTCACCACCGGATGGGACTAGCGGTTACGAGCAGTACTTC
cdr3_aa: CASSPPDGTSGYEQYF

v_call: TRBV27
clone_size: many
j_call: TRBJ2-6
d_call: -
cdr3_nt: TGTGCCAGCAGTCCTTCATACTCTGGGGCCAACGTCCTGACTTTC
cdr3_aa: CASSPSYSGANVLTF